A single sample gave rise to the 22 T cell receptor beta chains below, sequenced in a study of OX40 agonist ivuxolimab in advanced cancers. Sequenced by immunoSEQ multiplex PCR; TCRdb stores in-frame clones only, minus some. The sample gives around 34,000 clones, under 90% of which show up once; approximately 1.4% is in the top ten. This material consisted of CD4+ or CD8+ T cells sorted from blood, taken in a trial of the OX40 agonist ivuxolimab. These receptors originate from an adult with an advanced solid tumor such as melanoma, head and neck, liver or kidney cancer.

J is TRBJ2-5 and V is TRBV6-5; the D gene could be TRBD1 or TRBD2 (7 bases each). CDR1 and CDR2 (germline): MNHEY, SVGAGI. This CDR3 region has 15 residues. Trimming removed 2 bases at V and 7 bases at J, with 17 bases between. The CDR3 DNA sequence: TGTGCCAGCAGTTACACCCAACAGGGGAGGGGGACCCAGTACTTC. Residues: CASSYTQQGRGTQYF.

J is TRBJ1-3 and V is TRBV6-5; D remains ambiguous. Trimming pared 5 bases from V and 4 bases from J, leaving 9 bases between. Germline CDR1 is MNHEY and CDR2 is SVGAGI. The CDR3 contains 13 residues. Written as DNA, the CDR3 is TGTGCCAGCAGTGACATATGGGGAAACACCATATATTTT. It encodes CASSDIWGNTIYF.

J is TRBJ1-2 and V is TRBV9; D possibly corresponds to TRBD1 (5 bases). This CDR3 is built from 14 residues. V lost 0 bases and J lost 4, with 10 bases in between. Germline CDR1 is SGDLS and CDR2 is YYNGEE. CDR3 in amino acids: CASSVASGSYGYTF. Here the CDR3 DNA reads TGTGCCAGCAGCGTAGCCTCAGGGAGCTATGGCTACACCTTC. The full variable domain, rest sourced from reference TRBV9 and TRBJ1-2, is DSGVTQTPKHLITATGQRVTLRCSPRSGDLSVYWYQQSLDQGLQFLIQYYNGEERAKGNILERFSAQQFPDLHSELNLSSLELGDSALYFCASSVASGSYGYTFGSGTRLTVV.

The CDR3 DNA sequence: TGCGCCAGCAGGGACAGGGGAATGGTCGGGGAGCTGTTTTTT. This sequence encodes CASRDRGMVGELFF. The V call is TRBV10-2, the J call TRBJ2-2, with 9 nucleotides matching TRBD1. The germline V gene has CDR1 WSHSY and CDR2 SAAADI. The CDR3 length is 14 residues. Trimming removed 6 bases from V and 7 bases from J; junction bases left unmatched: 6.

V usage is TRBV19 and J usage is TRBJ2-3; 8 positions agree with TRBD2. Germline V lookup: CDR1 LNHDA, CDR2 SQIVND (reference sequence). CDR3 length equals 16 residues. J was trimmed by 7 bases and V by 5 bases; bases with no gene match: 14. This CDR3 reads CASSPSRTGGGNTQYF. The CDR3 DNA is TGTGCCAGTAGTCCCTCTCGGACGGGGGGGGGAAATACGCAGTATTTT.

The chain recombines TRBV7-8 with TRBJ2-2; D is possibly TRBD1 or TRBD2 (5 bases each). The length of the CDR3 is 17 residues. Germline V gene lookup returns CDR1 SGHVS and CDR2 FQNEAQ. Trimming removed 1 base from V and 1 base from J, with 13 bases in between. This chain's CDR3 is CASSLGSGTENTGELFF. The CDR3 DNA reads TGTGCCAGCAGCTTAGGGTCCGGGACGGAGAACACCGGGGAGCTGTTTTTT. The full variable domain, rest sourced from reference TRBV7-8 and TRBJ2-2, is GAGVSQSPRYKVAKRGQDVALRCDPISGHVSLFWYQQALGQGPEFLTYFQNEAQLDKSGLPSDRFFAERPEGSVSTLKIQRTQQEDSAVYLCASSLGSGTENTGELFFGEGSRLTVL.

This clone has a handful of counts. V and J are TRBV14 and TRBJ2-6; D gene unclear. Germline lookup yields CDR1 SGHDN and CDR2 FVKESK. CDR3 length equals 13 residues. The V end lost 4 bases, the J end lost 4 bases, and 5 bases lay between the germline ends. The CDR3 here is CASSLTGANVLTF. Written as DNA, the CDR3 is TGTGCCAGCAGCCTGACCGGGGCCAACGTCCTGACTTTC.

CDR3 sequence reads: CSATPGQGSEQFF. CDR3 coding DNA: TGCAGCGCAACTCCGGGACAGGGATCTGAGCAGTTCTTC. This chain joins TRBV29-1 and TRBJ2-1, with 9 bases fitting TRBD1. The J segment lost 9 bases and the V segment lost 7 bases, leaving 10 bases of the junction unmatched. Germline CDR1 is SQVTM and CDR2 is ANQGSEA. The CDR3 spans 13 residues.

Only one count was recorded for this clone. The genes are TRBV30 and TRBJ2-1; D gene ambiguous. Germline assignment: CDR1 GTSNPN and CDR2 SVGIG (reference sequence). The length of the CDR3 is 14 residues. V lost 4 bases to trimming and J lost 0 bases, with 10 bases between them. The CDR3 spells CAWKGPHSYNEQFF. For the CDR3, the DNA is TGTGCCTGGAAAGGACCGCACTCCTACAATGAGCAGTTCTTC.

The rearrangement uses TRBV9 and TRBJ2-2; 8 bases agree with TRBD1. V was clipped by 2 bases and J by 13 bases; unmatched bases: 10. Germline V gives CDR1 SGDLS, CDR2 YYNGEE. This CDR3 has 14 amino acids. The CDR3 protein is CASSVDTDRVGLFF. The DNA for the CDR3 is TGTGCCAGCAGCGTCGATACGGACAGGGTGGGGCTGTTTTTT.

This rearrangement joins TRBV7-2 to TRBJ1-5; D possibly corresponds to TRBD1 (5 bases). The V end lost 1 base, the J end lost 7 bases, and 17 bases lay between the germline ends. CDR1 is SGHTA, CDR2 FQGNSA, per germline. This CDR3 spans 16 amino acids. The CDR3 sequence is CASSLEGVSRGQPQHF. The CDR3, as DNA: TGTGCCAGCAGCTTAGAAGGAGTTTCACGGGGCCAGCCCCAGCATTTT.

The rearrangement joins TRBV7-2 to TRBJ1-3; D not certain. The CDR3 spans 14 residues. The V end lost 1 base, the J end lost 4 bases, and 8 bases lay between the germline ends. From germline, CDR1 is SGHTA and CDR2 FQGNSA. The DNA of the CDR3 is TGTGCCAGCAGCTTAGACCCGGGGGGAAACACCATATATTTT. Translated, it gives CASSLDPGGNTIYF.

This chain links TRBV14 with TRBJ1-1, with D unclear. Trimming cost V 5 bases and J 4 bases, with 8 bases left between them. Germline lookup yields CDR1 SGHDN and CDR2 FVKESK. This CDR3 has 12 residues. The CDR3, as DNA: TGTGCCAGCAGCAACTTAGGCACTGAAGCTTTCTTT. Translating gives CASSNLGTEAFF.

On this clone: The junction departs from germline at one end; a sequencing error may be responsible. The chain joins TRBV5-3 to TRBJ2-7, with 7 bases aligning to TRBD1. TRBV5-3 is designated an ORF whose function remains uncertain. There are 14 residues in the CDR3. The CDR3 sequence is CASSLQGISYEQYF. The CDR3 DNA follows: TGTGCCAGCAGCTTACAGGGGATCTCCTACGAGCAGTACTTC.

The chain couples TRBV29-1 to TRBJ2-4, with D unresolved. Germline values: CDR1 SQVTM, CDR2 ANQGSEA. Trimming shortened V by 6 bases and J by 1 base, and 13 bases separated the two germline ends. This CDR3 comprises 14 residues. The CDR3 here is CSVESAFAKNIQYF. The CDR3 DNA reads as TGCAGCGTCGAAAGTGCGTTCGCCAAAAACATTCAGTACTTC.

This chain uses TRBV5-4 with TRBJ1-4; 11 nucleotides match TRBD1. The CDR3 contains 15 residues. Per the germline V gene, CDR1 is SGHNT and CDR2 is YYREEE (reference sequence). V was clipped by 4 bases and J by 8 bases; unmatched bases: 7. The CDR3 region is CASSDTDRGREKLFF. The CDR3 DNA is TGTGCCAGCAGCGATACGGACAGGGGGCGAGAAAAACTGTTTTTT.

This chain links TRBV28 with TRBJ2-3; TRBD2 agrees at 8 bases. With V trimmed by 10 bases and J by 1 base, 4 bases remained unmatched. There are 13 residues in the CDR3. Germline V lookup: CDR1 MDHEN, CDR2 SYDVKM. This CDR3 reads CATSTSGTDTQYF. The CDR3 DNA reads TGTGCCACCTCGACTAGCGGCACAGATACGCAGTATTTT.

Comment on this clone: The same CDR3 also results from other DNA sequences found in this sample. The chain has TRBV9 and TRBJ1-1; no reliable D call. This CDR3 region has 13 residues. Germline lookup yields CDR1 SGDLS and CDR2 YYNGEE. V was clipped by 4 bases and J by 1 base, with 8 bases between them. Written as DNA, the CDR3 is TGTGCCAGCAGCCCTCGGCCGAACACTGAAGCTTTCTTT. It encodes CASSPRPNTEAFF.

The chain carries TRBV7-8 and TRBJ2-5; D possibly uses TRBD1 or TRBD2 (7 bases each). The CDR3 is 18 amino acids. The germline V gene encodes CDR1 SGHVS and CDR2 FQNEAQ. With 2 bases removed from V and 7 bases from J, the gap between germline ends came to 26 bases. The CDR3 DNA reads TGTGCCAGCAGCTTAAGCGGGGCCAGGGGGGCCAGATATGGGACCCAGTACTTC. Amino acid sequence: CASSLSGARGARYGTQYF.

V is TRBV6-1 and J is TRBJ1-1; TRBD1 matches 7 bases. The V and J ends lost 7 bases and 5 bases, in that order; junction bases with no gene match: 10. The CDR3 extends over 14 amino acids. From germline, CDR1 is MNHNS and CDR2 SASEGT. CDR3 in DNA: TGTGCCAGCACGCTTGAGGGGGCGGGAACTGAAGCTTTCTTT. It codes for CASTLEGAGTEAFF.

The V gene is TRBV5-1, the J gene TRBJ2-7, with 10 bases lining up with TRBD1. CDR1 is SGHRS and CDR2 is YFSETQ in the germline V gene. Trimming took 10 bases from V and 2 from J; bases not matched to a gene: 12. The CDR3 has 15 residues. The CDR3 nucleotides are TGCGCCCCCTCCCAGGGGACAGGGGTCACCTACGAGCAGTACTTC. Residues: CAPSQGTGVTYEQYF.

The gene calls are TRBV7-9 and TRBJ1-2; tentative D call: TRBD1 (5 bases). This CDR3 has 18 amino acids. V was cut by 5 bases and J by 3 bases, with 25 bases left in between. Germline CDR1 and CDR2: SEHNR and FQNEAQ (reference sequence). CDR3 sequence reads: CASSEFSKPGPRYYGYTF. The CDR3, as DNA: TGTGCCAGCAGCGAATTTAGTAAGCCGGGACCGAGATACTATGGCTACACCTTC.